This entry describes one TCR beta chain. Here immunoSEQ multiplex PCR was the method, and the copy in TCRdb shows in-frame clones only, minus some. Here the sample spans fewer than 85,000 clones, around 80% being singletons. The data derive from a study of OX40 agonist ivuxolimab in advanced cancers. The CDR3 contains 15 residues. With 5 bases removed from V and 6 bases from J, the gap between germline ends came to 16 bases. From germline, CDR1 is SGHVS and CDR2 FNYEAQ. This TCR derives from an adult with an advanced solid tumor such as melanoma, head and neck, liver or kidney cancer. This material consisted of CD4+ or CD8+ T cells sorted from blood, taken in a trial of the OX40 agonist ivuxolimab. The chain employs TRBV7-6 and TRBJ1-4; tentative D call: TRBD1 (6 bases). The CDR3: CASSPGVPGDEKLFF. CDR3 in DNA: TGTGCCAGCAGCCCAGGGGTTCCCGGCGATGAAAAACTGTTTTTT. Looking up the rest from reference TRBV7-6 and TRBJ1-4 gives the full variable domain: GAGVSQSPRYKVTKRGQDVALRCDPISGHVSLYWYRQALGQGPEFLTYFNYEAQQDKSGLPNDRFSAERPEGSISTLTIQRTEQRDSAMYRCASSPGVPGDEKLFFGSGTQLSVL.